What follows describes a single T cell receptor (beta chain). The data belong to a study of T cells expressing NK-cell markers. Reanalyzing the 5' RACE reads, TCRdb keeps one entry per CDR3 protein, without DNA. In total, the table holds hundreds of thousands of distinct CDR3 sequences. CDR1 is KGHSH and CDR2 is LQKENI in the germline V gene. This CDR3 contains 15 residues. This clonotype was sampled from a man between 18 and 35 years old in good health. The V call is TRBV18, the J call TRBJ2-1; with no DNA, the TCRdb D assignment of TRBD1 cannot be verified. Specimen: blood T cells: a sorted CD56 or NKG2C T cell subset, CD4+ or CD8+ T cells, or bulk PBMC T cells (not recorded which). The CDR3 loop reads CASSPGPGGDYEQFF. Based on the CDR3 plus reference TRBV18 and TRBJ2-1, the full variable domain is NAGVMQNPRHLVRRRGQEARLRCSPMKGHSHVYWYRQLPEEGLKFMVYLQKENIIDESGMPKERFSAEFPKEGPSILRIQQVVRGDSAAYFCASSPGPGGDYEQFFGPGTRLTVL.